Presented here are 31 T cell receptor beta chains from one specimen sequenced in a study of shared clonotypes between healthy human individuals. The data were produced by immunoSEQ multiplex PCR, yet TCRdb's version contains in-frame clones alone and is incomplete. The repertoire holds roughly 200,000 clones, with approximately 61% as singletons. The specimen sequenced was memory CD4+ T cells sorted from blood. The subset was: CD45RA-negative fraction. The receptor set was obtained from a man aged 25 to 45 in good health.

This clone was observed a handful of times. This sequence joins TRBV2 and TRBJ2-3, with a weak D call TRBD2 (5 bases). CDR3 size: 14 residues. Trimming pared 4 bases from V and 0 bases from J, leaving 8 bases between. Per germline, CDR1 SNHLY and CDR2 FYNNEI. CDR3 sequence: CASSASWSTDTQYF. The CDR3 region has the DNA TGTGCCAGCAGTGCTAGCTGGAGCACAGATACGCAGTATTTT.

This clone was picked up many times. V usage is TRBV19 and J usage is TRBJ2-4; TRBD1 is a possible D gene (6 bases). The CDR3 runs 12 residues. V was cut by 5 bases and J by 7 bases, with 9 bases left in between. Germline V CDR1 and CDR2: LNHDA, SQIVND (reference sequence). The CDR3 DNA reads as TGTGCCAGTAGTGCCGACAGGAACATTCAGTACTTC. Translation gives CASSADRNIQYF.

This chain joins TRBV6-1 and TRBJ1-2; D is undetermined. The germline gives CDR1 MNHNS, CDR2 SASEGT. The CDR3 is 14 residues long. V lost 5 bases to trimming and J lost 4 bases, with 14 bases between them. The CDR3 bases are TGTGCCAGCAGTCCAGCCGACGGGCCCTATGGCTACACCTTC. It translates to CASSPADGPYGYTF.

The rearrangement joins TRBV28 to TRBJ1-2, with 10 nucleotides matching TRBD1. This CDR3 region has 12 residues. J lost 11 bases, V lost 4 bases, and 4 bases had no gene match. Germline CDR1 is MDHEN and CDR2 is SYDVKM. The CDR3 protein is CASSSWDRGYTF. CDR3 DNA sequence: TGTGCCAGCAGTTCGTGGGACAGGGGTTACACCTTC.

This clone appeared a few times. The genes are TRBV30 and TRBJ1-3; D gene uncertain. V gave up 5 bases and J gave up 4 bases, with 6 bases separating them. The germline V gene has CDR1 GTSNPN and CDR2 SVGIG (reference sequence). The CDR3 is made up of 11 amino acids. This CDR3 reads CAWQRGNTIYF. The CDR3 DNA is TGTGCCTGGCAGAGGGGAAACACCATATATTTT.

The chain employs TRBV19 and TRBJ1-2; no definite D call. The CDR3 is 11 amino acids. Looked up from germline, CDR1 is LNHDA and CDR2 is SQIVND (reference sequence). Deletions cut 4 bases from V and 5 bases from J, with 5 bases between. CDR3 sequence (DNA): TGTGCCAGTAGTACCCAATATGGCTACACCTTC. It yields the protein CASSTQYGYTF.

The chain carries TRBV7-6 and TRBJ2-7; TRBD2 aligns across 8 bases. Germline V gives CDR1 SGHVS, CDR2 FNYEAQ. Losses at the gene ends were 5 bases for V and 1 base for J; bases not matched to a gene: 7. This CDR3 has 15 amino acids. CDR3 in amino acids: CASSPMSGGSYEQYF. In DNA, the CDR3 is TGTGCCAGCAGCCCGATGTCGGGGGGGTCCTACGAGCAGTACTTC.

This clone was picked up a small number of times. This chain joins TRBV28 and TRBJ2-7; 7 bases align to TRBD2. The CDR3 extends over 16 amino acids. V lost 2 bases, J lost 4 bases, and 11 bases stayed unmatched. CDR1 is MDHEN, CDR2 SYDVKM, per germline. CDR3 bases: TGTGCCAGCAGTTTAGGGCTAGCGGATGGGTGGTACGAGCAGTACTTC. It yields the protein CASSLGLADGWYEQYF.

The rearrangement uses TRBV5-1 and TRBJ2-5; 8 bases align to TRBD1. This CDR3 comprises 12 residues. After removal of 7 bases from V and 6 bases from J, the junction contained 5 bases not matched to a gene. The V gene's germline CDR1 is SGHRS and CDR2 YFSETQ. This chain's CDR3 is CASQGAGQTQYF. The CDR3 bases are TGCGCCAGCCAGGGGGCAGGGCAGACCCAGTACTTC.

This clone was seen only a few times. The chain employs TRBV5-7 and TRBJ2-7; D ambiguous. TRBV5-7 is recorded as an ORF, its role being uncertain. Trimming removed 4 bases at V and 3 bases at J, with 17 bases between. CDR3 length: 15 residues. CDR3 residues: CASSRPETSIYEQYF. The CDR3 nucleotides read TGTGCCAGCAGCCGCCCCGAGACATCAATCTACGAGCAGTACTTC.

To note about this clone: This sample also contains other DNA sequences that code for the same CDR3. The chain couples TRBV6-5 to TRBJ2-7, with D maybe TRBD1 (7 bases). Germline-derived CDR1 and CDR2 are MNHEY and SVGAGI. The CDR3 extends over 11 amino acids. The V and J ends lost 6 bases and 7 bases respectively, with 10 bases between them. Here the CDR3 reads CASSQGGEQYF. As DNA, the CDR3 is TGTGCCAGCAGCCAGGGGGGTGAGCAGTACTTC.

The chain carries TRBV7-2 and TRBJ2-1; a possible D gene is TRBD2 (5 bases). CDR3 length: 13 amino acids. V lost 5 bases to trimming and J lost 4 bases, with 9 bases between them. Germline CDR1 and CDR2: SGHTA and FQGNSA. The CDR3 region has the DNA TGTGCCAGCAGCCTGAGGGCGTACAATGAGCAGTTCTTC. It codes for CASSLRAYNEQFF.

J is TRBJ2-7 and V is TRBV7-9; 8 positions match TRBD1. Germline V CDR1 and CDR2: SEHNR, FQNEAQ (reference sequence). V lost 5 bases, J lost 6 bases, and 9 bases stayed unmatched. There are 14 residues in the CDR3. The CDR3 DNA sequence: TGTGCCAGCAGCACAGGGGGAGTGGTTGTCGAGCAGTACTTC. Its protein is CASSTGGVVVEQYF.

The chain uses TRBV10-3 and TRBJ2-3, with a tentative D call TRBD1 (5 bases). From germline, CDR1 is ENHRY and CDR2 SYGVKD. Trimming pared 4 bases from V and 1 base from J, leaving 9 bases between. This CDR3 has 14 residues. CDR3 DNA: TGTGCCATCAGTGCGCAGGGCCGCACAGATACGCAGTATTTT. It translates to CAISAQGRTDTQYF.

The rearrangement uses TRBV7-6 and TRBJ2-1, with D tentatively TRBD1 (5 bases). Trimming took 1 base from V and 3 from J, leaving 10 bases between them. The germline V gene encodes CDR1 SGHVS and CDR2 FNYEAQ. This CDR3 is 15 amino acids long. The chain's CDR3 is CASSLVDSFYNEQFF. DNA for the CDR3: TGTGCCAGCAGCTTAGTCGACAGCTTCTACAATGAGCAGTTCTTC.

The gene calls are TRBV7-2 and TRBJ2-3; D is uncertain. CDR1 and CDR2 from the germline V gene are SGHTA and FQGNSA. This CDR3 is built from 14 residues. The V end was cut by 9 bases, the J end by 0 bases, with 13 bases between. The DNA of the CDR3 is TGTGCCAGTTCCCCCGATGCGAGCACAGATACGCAGTATTTT. Protein: CASSPDASTDTQYF.

This clone was recorded many times. Other nucleotide sequences in the sample specify the same CDR3. The chain's CDR3 is CASSIGGKGQPQHF. The CDR3, as DNA: TGTGCCAGTAGTATCGGAGGGAAGGGTCAGCCCCAGCATTTT. This rearrangement joins TRBV19 to TRBJ1-5; D unresolved. The V and J ends lost 3 bases and 6 bases respectively, with 12 bases between them. This CDR3 is 14 amino acids long. Germline CDR1 LNHDA, CDR2 SQIVND (reference sequence).

The rearrangement joins TRBV5-1 to TRBJ1-2; no reliable D call. V gave up 0 bases and J gave up 8 bases, with 14 bases separating them. The CDR3 totals 14 residues. In germline, CDR1 is SGHRS, CDR2 YFSETQ. As DNA, the CDR3 is TGCGCCAGCAGCTTGGGAGATCGGCTGGGGGGCTACACCTTC. Amino acid sequence: CASSLGDRLGGYTF.

V is TRBV7-2 and J is TRBJ2-1; TRBD2 matches 8 bases. This CDR3 has 15 residues. Germline loops: CDR1 SGHTA, CDR2 FQGNSA. Trimming removed 5 bases from V and 2 bases from J; junction bases left unmatched: 5. CDR3: CASSTGGVTYNEQFF. The CDR3 DNA reads as TGTGCCAGCAGCACGGGGGGGGTAACCTACAATGAGCAGTTCTTC.

This chain uses TRBV7-3 with TRBJ2-1, with D unclear. V lost 2 bases and J 3 bases, leaving 5 bases between the germline ends. The length of the CDR3 is 13 residues. The germline V gene encodes CDR1 SGHTA and CDR2 FQGTGA. CDR3 DNA: TGTGCCAGCAGCTTACAGGACTACAATGAGCAGTTCTTC. Its protein is CASSLQDYNEQFF. Full variable domain (rest looked up from reference TRBV7-3 and TRBJ2-1): GAGVSQTPSNKVTEKGKYVELRCDPISGHTALYWYRQSLGQGPEFLIYFQGTGAADDSGLPNDRFFAVRPEGSVSTLKIQRTERGDSAVYLCASSLQDYNEQFFGPGTRLTVL.

Only one count was recorded for this clone. The genes are TRBV6-1 and TRBJ2-7; 9 bases match TRBD1. Germline assignment: CDR1 MNHNS and CDR2 SASEGT. The CDR3 runs to 14 residues. V lost 7 bases and J lost 6; bases outside the gene matches: 10. DNA of the CDR3: TGTGCCAGCACTACCGGGACAGGGTCCGCCGAGCAGTACTTC. Protein: CASTTGTGSAEQYF.

The rearrangement uses TRBV5-1 and TRBJ1-1; D remains ambiguous. V shed 0 bases and J shed 2 bases, with 14 bases lying between them. The CDR3 contains 16 residues. CDR1 is SGHRS and CDR2 is YFSETQ in the germline V gene. This CDR3 is CASSLDVRSVNTEAFF. In DNA, the CDR3 is TGCGCCAGCAGCTTGGATGTTCGATCCGTAAACACTGAAGCTTTCTTT.

V and J are TRBV5-1 and TRBJ1-4; no clear D gene. The CDR3 spans 16 residues. From germline, CDR1 is SGHRS and CDR2 YFSETQ. V lost 0 bases, J lost 0 bases, and 9 bases lay in between. CDR3 in DNA: TGCGCCAGCAGCTTGGGTTTGTCAGCAACTAATGAAAAACTGTTTTTT. This sequence encodes CASSLGLSATNEKLFF. Combining the CDR3 with reference TRBV5-1 and TRBJ1-4 gives the whole variable domain KAGVTQTPRYLIKTRGQQVTLSCSPISGHRSVSWYQQTPGQGLQFLFEYFSETQRNKGNFPGRFSGRQFSNSRSEMNVSTLELGDSALYLCASSLGLSATNEKLFFGSGTQLSVL.

In DNA form, the CDR3 reads TGTGCCAGCAGCTCCGAAGGACCTGGGGCCAACGTCCTGACTTTC. Its protein is CASSSEGPGANVLTF. J is TRBJ2-6 and V is TRBV7-2; D is unclear. Trimming took 4 bases from V and 2 from J, leaving 9 bases between them. The CDR3 runs to 15 residues. The germline V gene encodes CDR1 SGHTA and CDR2 FQGNSA.

The rearrangement uses TRBV30 and TRBJ1-1; maybe TRBD1 (5 bases). The CDR3 runs 15 residues. Trimming removed 2 bases from V and 3 bases from J, with 16 bases in between. Germline lookup yields CDR1 GTSNPN and CDR2 SVGIG (reference sequence). The CDR3 region has the DNA TGTGCCTGGAGTTCCTCAGAGGGGAGCCACACTGAAGCTTTCTTT. It translates to CAWSSSEGSHTEAFF. The full variable domain, in which reference TRBV30 and TRBJ1-1 provide the parts outside the CDR3, is SQTIHQWPATLVQPVGSPLSLECTVEGTSNPNLYWYRQAAGRGLQLLFYSVGIGQISSEVPQNLSASRPQDRQFILSSKKLLLSDSGFYLCAWSSSEGSHTEAFFGQGTRLTVV.

The J gene is TRBJ2-7, the V gene TRBV28; D ambiguous. This CDR3 contains 12 residues. Deletions cut 5 bases from V and 12 bases from J, with 17 bases between. The germline gives CDR1 MDHEN, CDR2 SYDVKM. CDR3 sequence (DNA): TGTGCCAGCAGTCCAAGCCCCCGGTCGGCGTACTTC. Encoded protein: CASSPSPRSAYF.

Here the CDR3 reads CASRDGTGNLYEQYF. In DNA form, the CDR3 reads TGTGCCAGCAGGGATGGGACAGGGAACCTCTACGAGCAGTACTTC. This rearrangement joins TRBV5-8 to TRBJ2-7, with 9 bases lining up with TRBD1. CDR1 and CDR2 from the germline V gene are SGHTS and YDEGEE. J was trimmed by 3 bases and V by 5 bases; bases with no gene match: 9. This CDR3 spans 15 amino acids.

This sequence joins TRBV5-1 and TRBJ1-2, with unresolved D. Germline V gene data show CDR1 as SGHRS and CDR2 as YFSETQ. CDR3 length equals 11 residues. V was trimmed by 4 bases and J by 8 bases, leaving 9 bases between them. CDR3: CASSLDRGYTF. In DNA, the CDR3 is TGCGCCAGCAGCCTCGACCGGGGCTACACCTTC.

The chain is built from TRBV5-1 and TRBJ1-1; D remains ambiguous. Germline-derived CDR1 and CDR2 are SGHRS and YFSETQ. The CDR3 totals 16 residues. The V gene lost 0 bases and the J gene lost 0 bases, with 12 bases spanning the gap. CDR3 coding DNA: TGCGCCAGCAGCTTGGAAGGGATAAGATTGAACACTGAAGCTTTCTTT. It specifies CASSLEGIRLNTEAFF.

This chain links TRBV5-4 with TRBJ2-7; weak D call: TRBD1 (5 bases). This CDR3 spans 15 amino acids. Trimming took 4 bases from V and 3 from J, leaving 17 bases between them. Per germline, CDR1 SGHNT and CDR2 YYREEE (reference sequence). This CDR3 is CASSPDVSQGYEQYF. The CDR3 bases are TGTGCCAGCAGCCCTGACGTCTCTCAGGGCTACGAGCAGTACTTC.

In this sample, this clone turned up a few times. V is TRBV4-1 and J is TRBJ1-1, with 7 bases lining up with TRBD1. Germline CDR1 is MGHRA and CDR2 is YSYEKL. The CDR3 covers 18 residues. V trimming: 1 base; J trimming: 4 bases; junction bases outside the gene matches: 15. The CDR3 nucleotides are TGCGCCAGCAGCCAAGGCGAGACTTGGAGGGGGCGGTCCACTGAAGCTTTCTTT. It specifies CASSQGETWRGRSTEAFF.